This T cell receptor beta chain derives from a study of T-cell reconstitution after alpha-beta-depleted transplantation in children. Unique molecular identifiers were used to barcode this TCRbeta library. TCRdb called the PCR reads again in MiXCR, with one record for every CDR3 protein. The table has about 980,000 distinct CDR3 sequences, about 29% seen once. This clonotype was found a few times. The CDR3 is made up of 17 amino acids. The germline V gene encodes CDR1 SNHLY and CDR2 FYNNEI. V lost 0 bases and J 0 bases, leaving 15 bases between the germline ends. The chain links TRBV2 to TRBJ2-7, with D perhaps matching TRBD2 (6 bases). This sample comprised PBMCs, mostly from graft donor cells, obtained 360 days after TCRalphabeta/CD19-depleted stem cell transplant. This receptor was obtained from a boy under two years old who had a stem cell transplant for SCID, so the T cells may come from the graft donor. The chain's CDR3 is CASSEAWRGRSSYEQYF. The CDR3 DNA follows: TGTGCCAGCAGTGAAGCGTGGAGGGGCCGGAGCTCCTACGAGCAGTACTTC.